The 22 T cell receptor beta chains reported below all come from one sample, sequenced in a study of CD8 T cells in Susac syndrome. With random hexamers, 0.5 to 1 ug RNA was reverse transcribed. In TCRdb, the immunoSEQ multiplex PCR reads were re-called with MiXCR into one record per CDR3 protein. The repertoire holds 77,000 or so distinct CDR3 sequences, with around 93% as singletons. Sequencing was performed on CD4+ T cells from PBMCs. The receptor set was obtained from a human donor with Susac syndrome.

V and J are TRBV28 and TRBJ1-3; no clear D gene. V gave up 3 bases and J gave up 4 bases, with 13 bases separating them. The CDR3 is 15 residues long. Per germline, CDR1 MDHEN and CDR2 SYDVKM. The CDR3 region has the DNA TGTGCCAGCAGTTTTTCGCGGGCCGTAGGAAACACCATATATTTT. It specifies CASSFSRAVGNTIYF. Based on the CDR3 plus reference TRBV28 and TRBJ1-3, the full variable domain is DVKVTQSSRYLVKRTGEKVFLECVQDMDHENMFWYRQDPGLGLRLIYFSYDVKMKEKGDIPEGYSVSREKKERFSLILESASTNQTSMYLCASSFSRAVGNTIYFGEGSWLTVV.

The chain employs TRBV10-3 and TRBJ1-1; D not certain. CDR1 and CDR2 from the germline V gene are ENHRY and SYGVKD. V shed 2 bases and J shed 7 bases, with 5 bases lying between them. The CDR3 is 11 amino acids. The CDR3 here is CAISEGDEAFF. CDR3 nucleotides: TGTGCCATCAGTGAGGGGGATGAAGCTTTCTTT.

The chain employs TRBV29-1 and TRBJ1-4; 12 nucleotides match TRBD1. V lost 2 bases, J lost 11 bases, and 6 bases stayed unmatched. The length of the CDR3 is 14 residues. Germline-derived CDR1 and CDR2 are SQVTM and ANQGSEA. In nucleotides, the CDR3 is TGCAGCGTTGAACCCGGGACAGGGGGCCGGAAACTGTTTTTT. It yields the protein CSVEPGTGGRKLFF.

V gene TRBV5-4 combines with J gene TRBJ1-1, with 7 bases identical to TRBD1. Germline V gene data show CDR1 as SGHNT and CDR2 as YYREEE (reference sequence). The V and J ends lost 4 bases and 4 bases, in that order; junction bases with no gene match: 10. The CDR3 is 15 residues long. The CDR3: CASSIKQGMSTEAFF. CDR3 bases: TGTGCCAGCAGCATTAAACAGGGGATGAGCACTGAAGCTTTCTTT.

The chain employs TRBV6-2 or TRBV6-3 and TRBJ2-5; D unresolved. The length of the CDR3 is 12 residues. V lost 10 bases to trimming and J lost 5 bases, with 14 bases between them. Germline CDR1 is MNHEY and CDR2 is SVGEGT. The CDR3 DNA reads TGTGCCACCTGCCAGTTATTGGAGACCCAGTACTTC. Its translation is CATCQLLETQYF.

J is TRBJ2-7 and V is TRBV12-3 or TRBV12-4; no clear D. Trimming pared 2 bases from V and 2 bases from J, leaving 4 bases between. The CDR3 has 12 amino acids. The CDR3 loop reads CASSLTAYEQYF. DNA for the CDR3: TGTGCCAGCAGTTTAACAGCCTACGAGCAGTACTTC.

CDR3 sequence reads: CSARPPRGTPHNEQFF. In DNA form, the CDR3 reads TGCAGTGCTAGGCCCCCTCGGGGCACGCCACACAATGAGCAGTTCTTC. The chain has TRBV20-1 and TRBJ2-1, with D perhaps being TRBD1 or TRBD2 (5 bases each). CDR3 size: 16 residues. Trimming took 3 bases from V and 5 from J, leaving 20 bases between them. Per the germline V gene, CDR1 is DFQATT and CDR2 is SNEGSKA (reference sequence).

This clonotype was picked up one time. V gene TRBV12-3 or TRBV12-4 combines with J gene TRBJ1-1; possibly TRBD1 for D (5 bases). The CDR3 spans 14 residues. In DNA form, the CDR3 reads TGTGCGACCACTCGGGCGGGACTGAACACTGAAGCTTTCTTT. Translating gives CATTRAGLNTEAFF.

The gene calls are TRBV6-2 or TRBV6-3 and TRBJ1-1; no reliable D call. Germline V gene lookup returns CDR1 MNHEY and CDR2 SVGEGT. Trimming took 6 bases from V and 1 from J, leaving 6 bases between them. The CDR3 has 12 amino acids. CDR3 loop: CASRLQNTEAFF. The CDR3 DNA is TGTGCCAGCAGATTACAGAACACTGAAGCTTTCTTT.

Here the CDR3 reads CATSSWGGSQPQHF. In DNA, the CDR3 is TGTGCCACCAGCAGTTGGGGAGGGAGTCAGCCCCAGCATTTT. V and J are TRBV15 and TRBJ1-5; unclear D gene. The CDR3 extends over 14 amino acids. CDR1 is LNHNV, CDR2 YYDKDF, per germline (reference sequence). The ends were cut back, 3 bases at V and 6 bases at J, with 12 bases in the middle.

The rearrangement uses TRBV6-2 or TRBV6-3 and TRBJ2-1; 8 nucleotides match TRBD1. CDR3 length: 14 residues. V lost 8 bases to trimming and J lost 5 bases; unmatched junction nucleotides: 8. Germline CDR1 is MNHEY and CDR2 is SVGEGT. The CDR3 DNA is TGTGCCAGCTTGAGGCAGGGGGCGAACAATGAGCAGTTCTTC. This translates into CASLRQGANNEQFF.

V gene TRBV5-1 combines with J gene TRBJ2-4, with 8 bases identical to TRBD1. CDR1 SGHRS and CDR2 YFSETQ come from the germline V gene. V lost 5 bases to trimming and J lost 0 bases; unmatched junction nucleotides: 4. This CDR3 is built from 15 residues. This CDR3 is CASRGQGLAKNIQYF. The CDR3 region has the DNA TGCGCCAGCAGAGGACAGGGCCTAGCCAAAAACATTCAGTACTTC.

The chain is built from TRBV20-1 and TRBJ1-2; 11 nucleotides line up with TRBD1. Germline values: CDR1 DFQATT, CDR2 SNEGSKA (reference sequence). The CDR3 spans 13 residues. With 6 bases clipped from V and 8 bases from J, the junction kept 8 bases outside the gene matches. CDR3 protein: CSARTGGARGYTF. Here the CDR3 DNA reads TGCAGTGCCAGGACAGGGGGCGCGAGGGGCTACACCTTC.

This clonotype was recorded once. This sequence joins TRBV29-1 and TRBJ2-7; 13 nucleotides line up with TRBD2. This CDR3 spans 14 amino acids. Germline V gives CDR1 SQVTM, CDR2 ANQGSEA. V was pared by 7 bases and J by 7 bases, with 10 bases of the junction left unmatched. This chain's CDR3 is CSARLAGGHVEQYF. The CDR3, as DNA: TGCAGCGCCCGACTAGCGGGGGGACACGTGGAGCAGTACTTC.

The chain couples TRBV7-9 to TRBJ1-1; D uncertain. There are 13 residues in the CDR3. Trimming removed 5 bases from V and 0 bases from J, with 7 bases in between. Germline V CDR1 and CDR2: SEHNR, FQNEAQ (reference sequence). The CDR3 DNA follows: TGTGCCAGCAGCCTGTCCGTGAACACTGAAGCTTTCTTT. Amino acids: CASSLSVNTEAFF.

In its sample, this clonotype was seen once. The chain combines TRBV28 with TRBJ2-4, with a tentative D call TRBD1 (5 bases). From germline, CDR1 is MDHEN and CDR2 SYDVKM. Trimming pared 5 bases from V and 0 bases from J, leaving 14 bases between. The CDR3 loop spans 16 amino acids. CDR3 protein: CASSASSTGAKNIQYF. The CDR3 nucleotides are TGTGCCAGCAGTGCCTCGTCCACAGGAGCCAAAAACATTCAGTACTTC.

The chain uses TRBV28 and TRBJ2-4; 11 positions agree with TRBD2. CDR1 is MDHEN, CDR2 SYDVKM, per germline. This CDR3 contains 17 residues. The V and J ends lost 2 bases and 0 bases, in that order; junction bases with no gene match: 3. The CDR3, as DNA: TGTGCCAGCAGTTTAATTAGCGGGGGGGTAGCCAAAAACATTCAGTACTTC. Its translation: CASSLISGGVAKNIQYF.

The chain carries TRBV30 and TRBJ1-2, with D hard to call. Germline values: CDR1 GTSNPN, CDR2 SVGIG (reference sequence). The CDR3 covers 13 residues. Deletions cut 3 bases from V and 5 bases from J, with 13 bases between. Written as DNA, the CDR3 is TGTGCCTGGAGCCCGTCGCCCCCTTATGGCTACACCTTC. This gives the protein CAWSPSPPYGYTF.

The genes are TRBV14 and TRBJ1-2; no clear D. This CDR3 has 16 amino acids. The V end lost 4 bases, the J end lost 6 bases, and 21 bases lay between the germline ends. Germline values: CDR1 SGHDN, CDR2 FVKESK. The CDR3 protein is CASSPGGRGIMHGYTF. For the CDR3, the DNA is TGTGCCAGCAGCCCTGGTGGGCGGGGAATAATGCATGGCTACACCTTC.

The V and J genes are TRBV5-1 and TRBJ1-4, with TRBD1 as a possible D gene (6 bases). V was trimmed by 0 bases and J by 6 bases, leaving 9 bases between them. There are 14 residues in the CDR3. The V gene's germline CDR1 is SGHRS and CDR2 YFSETQ. In DNA, the CDR3 is TGCGCCAGCAGCTTGGGGGGACAAGATGAAAAACTGTTTTTT. Amino acids: CASSLGGQDEKLFF.

This chain joins TRBV30 and TRBJ2-7, with TRBD2 identical over 8 bases. V shed 3 bases and J 6 bases; nucleotides not matched to a gene: 10. This CDR3 is 14 amino acids long. CDR1 and CDR2 from the germline V gene are GTSNPN and SVGIG (reference sequence). This CDR3 is CAWRGQRESSEQYF. CDR3 nucleotide sequence: TGTGCCTGGAGAGGCCAGCGGGAGAGCTCCGAGCAGTACTTC.

This rearrangement joins TRBV18 to TRBJ2-5; TRBD2 is a possible D gene (5 bases). The V end was cut by 1 base, the J end by 4 bases, with 19 bases between. From germline, CDR1 is KGHSH and CDR2 LQKENI. This CDR3 has 17 amino acids. CDR3 in amino acids: CASSPRLPHNEGETQYF. The CDR3 coding sequence is TGTGCCAGCTCACCACGGCTACCGCACAACGAGGGAGAGACCCAGTACTTC.